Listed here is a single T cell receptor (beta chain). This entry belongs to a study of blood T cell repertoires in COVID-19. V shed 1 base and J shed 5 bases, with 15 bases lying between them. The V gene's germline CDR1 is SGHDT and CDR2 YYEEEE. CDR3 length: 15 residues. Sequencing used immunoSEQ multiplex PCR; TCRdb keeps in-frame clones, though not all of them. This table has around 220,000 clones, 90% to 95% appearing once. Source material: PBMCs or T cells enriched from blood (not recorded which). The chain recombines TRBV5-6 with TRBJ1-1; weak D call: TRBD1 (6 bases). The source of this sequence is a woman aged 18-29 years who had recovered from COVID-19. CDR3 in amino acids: CASSLRQGWKTEAFF. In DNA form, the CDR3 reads TGTGCCAGCAGCTTGAGGCAGGGGTGGAAGACTGAAGCTTTCTTT.